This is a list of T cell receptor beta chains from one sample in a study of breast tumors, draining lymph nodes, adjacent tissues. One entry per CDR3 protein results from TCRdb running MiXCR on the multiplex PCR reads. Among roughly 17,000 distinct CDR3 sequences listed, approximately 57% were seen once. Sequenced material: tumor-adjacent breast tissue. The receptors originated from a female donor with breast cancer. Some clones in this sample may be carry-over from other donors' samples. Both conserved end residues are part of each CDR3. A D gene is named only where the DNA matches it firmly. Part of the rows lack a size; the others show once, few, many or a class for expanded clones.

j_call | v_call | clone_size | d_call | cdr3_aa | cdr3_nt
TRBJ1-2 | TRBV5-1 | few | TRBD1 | CASSDDGQGYGYTF | TGCGCCAGCAGCGACGACGGACAGGGCTATGGCTACACCTTC
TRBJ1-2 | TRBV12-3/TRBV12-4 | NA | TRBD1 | CASSSDRAFRGYTF | TGTGCCAGCAGTTCGGACAGGGCCTTTCGAGGCTACACCTTC
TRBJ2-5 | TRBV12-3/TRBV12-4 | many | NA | CASSFEETQYF | TGTGCCAGCAGTTTCGAGGAGACCCAGTACTTC
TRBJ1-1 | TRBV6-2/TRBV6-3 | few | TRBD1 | CASSSVGTGPLAEAFF | TGTGCCAGCAGTTCAGTCGGGACAGGGCCGTTAGCTGAAGCTTTCTTT
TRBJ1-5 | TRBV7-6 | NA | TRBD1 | CASSLGTGGNQPQHF | TGTGCCAGCAGCTTAGGGACAGGAGGCAATCAGCCCCAGCATTTT
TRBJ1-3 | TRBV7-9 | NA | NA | CASSLPGRTGNTIYF | TGTGCCAGCAGCTTACCAGGGAGAACCGGAAACACCATATATTTT
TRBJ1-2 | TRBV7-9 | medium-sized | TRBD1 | CASSSQGTGGDCGYTF | TGTGCCAGCAGCTCCCAAGGGACAGGGGGAGATTGCGGCTACACCTTC
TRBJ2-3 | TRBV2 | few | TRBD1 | CASSPTGGDTQYF | TGTGCCAGCAGCCCCACAGGGGGAGATACGCAGTATTTT
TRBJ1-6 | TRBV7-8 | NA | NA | CASSFRGQGPSPLHF | TGTGCCAGCAGCTTCAGAGGGCAGGGGCCTTCACCCCTCCACTTT
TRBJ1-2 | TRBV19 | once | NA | CASSTPGDSKDGYTF | TGTGCCAGTAGTACCCCAGGGGACTCGAAGGATGGCTACACCTTC
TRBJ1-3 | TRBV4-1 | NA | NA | CASSQGFSSGIGNTIYF | TGCGCCAGCAGCCAAGGCTTTTCCTCGGGGATCGGAAACACCATATATTTT
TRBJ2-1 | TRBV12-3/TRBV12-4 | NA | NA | CASSLTLDSYNEQFF | TGTGCCAGCAGTTTAACCCTAGACTCCTACAATGAGCAGTTCTTC
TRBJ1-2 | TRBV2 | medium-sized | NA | CASSDENNYGYTF | TGTGCCAGCAGTGACGAGAACAACTATGGCTACACCTTC
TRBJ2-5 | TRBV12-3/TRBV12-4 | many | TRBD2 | CASSLGGGGQETQYF | TGTGCCAGCAGTTTAGGGGGGGGTGGACAAGAGACCCAGTACTTC
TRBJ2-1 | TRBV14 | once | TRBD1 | CASSQGGQSYNEQFF | TGTGCCAGCAGCCAAGGGGGACAGTCCTACAATGAGCAGTTCTTC
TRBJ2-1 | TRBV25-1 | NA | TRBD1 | CASSDRDRGKDEQFF | TGTGCCAGCAGTGACCGGGACAGGGGTAAGGATGAGCAGTTCTTC
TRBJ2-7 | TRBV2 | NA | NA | CLSTLSGGRGEQYF | TGCTTGTCCACTCTATCTGGCGGAAGGGGCGAGCAGTACTTC
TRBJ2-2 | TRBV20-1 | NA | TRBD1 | CSARDRGRTNTGELFF | TGCAGTGCTAGGGACAGGGGCCGCACAAACACCGGGGAGCTGTTTTTT
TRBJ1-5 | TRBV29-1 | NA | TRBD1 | CSVARQGASCNQPQHF | TGCAGCGTTGCCAGACAGGGGGCATCGTGCAATCAGCCCCAGCATTTT
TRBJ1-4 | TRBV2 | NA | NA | CASNWATNEKLFF | TGTGCCAGCAACTGGGCTACTAATGAAAAACTGTTTTTT
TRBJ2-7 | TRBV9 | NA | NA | CASSEYPGPRAEQYF | TGTGCCAGCAGCGAGTATCCGGGACCCAGGGCCGAGCAGTACTTC
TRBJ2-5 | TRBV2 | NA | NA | CASRDGHQETQYF | TGTGCCAGCCGGGACGGACACCAAGAGACCCAGTACTTC
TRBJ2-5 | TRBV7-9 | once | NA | CASSSWTVRETQYF | TGTGCCAGCAGCTCCTGGACAGTTCGAGAGACCCAGTACTTC
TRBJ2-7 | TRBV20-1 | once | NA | CSARDAGNEQYF | TGCAGTGCTAGAGATGCGGGGAACGAGCAGTACTTC
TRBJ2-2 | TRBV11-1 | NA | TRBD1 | CASSFSGTVGTGELFF | TGTGCCAGCAGCTTCTCCGGGACAGTGGGGACCGGGGAGCTGTTTTTT
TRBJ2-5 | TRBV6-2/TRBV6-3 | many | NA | CASSGVGETQYF | TGTGCCAGCAGTGGAGTGGGGGAGACCCAGTACTTC
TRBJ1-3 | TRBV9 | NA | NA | CASSAHRAGNTIYF | TGTGCCAGCAGCGCTCACAGGGCTGGAAACACCATATATTTT
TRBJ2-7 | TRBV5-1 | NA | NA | CASSLGQWYEQYF | TGCGCCAGCAGCCTAGGACAGTGGTACGAGCAGTACTTC
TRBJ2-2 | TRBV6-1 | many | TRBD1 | CASSKAAGTGGIGELFF | TGTGCCAGCAGCAAAGCTGCCGGGACAGGGGGCATCGGGGAGCTGTTTTTT
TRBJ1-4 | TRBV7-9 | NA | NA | CASSLYGGKSEKLFF | TGTGCCAGCAGCTTATACGGAGGGAAGAGTGAAAAACTGTTTTTT
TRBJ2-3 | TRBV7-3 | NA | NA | CASSRDGVGTPQYF | TGTGCCAGCAGCCGGGACGGGGTAGGAACCCCGCAGTATTTT
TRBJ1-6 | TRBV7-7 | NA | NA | CASEGKETFHEPPLHF | TGTGCTAGCGAAGGGAAGGAAACGTTCCACGAGCCGCCCCTCCACTTT
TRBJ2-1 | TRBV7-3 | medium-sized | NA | CASSSSTSLGYNEQFF | TGTGCCAGCAGCTCTTCGACTAGTTTGGGCTACAATGAGCAGTTCTTC
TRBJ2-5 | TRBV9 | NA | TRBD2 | CASSPGTSGGIQETQYF | TGTGCCAGCAGCCCCGGGACTAGCGGGGGGATCCAAGAGACCCAGTACTTC
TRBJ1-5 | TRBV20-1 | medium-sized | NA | CSARKGDQPQHF | TGCAGTGCCCGAAAGGGGGATCAGCCCCAGCATTTT
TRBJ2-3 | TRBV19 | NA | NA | CASKVVGAELGDTQYF | TGTGCCAGTAAGGTAGTCGGGGCGGAATTGGGAGATACGCAGTATTTT
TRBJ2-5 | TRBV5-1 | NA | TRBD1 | CASSLVAGQAPETQYF | TGCGCCAGCAGCTTGGTTGCCGGACAGGCCCCAGAGACCCAGTACTTC
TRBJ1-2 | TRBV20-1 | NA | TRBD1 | CSARITGTGYGYTF | TGCAGTGCTAGGATCACCGGGACAGGGTATGGCTACACCTTC
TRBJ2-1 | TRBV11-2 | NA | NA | CASSLGGGNEQFF | TGTGCCAGCAGCTTGGGGGGTGGCAATGAGCAGTTCTTC
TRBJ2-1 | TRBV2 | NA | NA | CASSDQAPGNNEQFF | TGTGCCAGCAGTGACCAGGCCCCTGGGAACAATGAGCAGTTCTTC
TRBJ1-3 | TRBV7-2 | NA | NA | CASSLRHGWGNTIYF | TGTGCCAGCAGCTTAAGGCACGGGTGGGGAAACACCATATATTTT
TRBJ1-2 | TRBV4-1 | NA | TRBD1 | CASSHDNQGAQNYGYTF | TGCGCCAGCAGCCACGATAACCAGGGGGCCCAGAACTATGGCTACACCTTC
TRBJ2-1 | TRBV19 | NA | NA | CASSIGGLRSYNEQFF | TGTGCCAGTAGTATAGGGGGTTTGAGGAGCTACAATGAGCAGTTCTTC
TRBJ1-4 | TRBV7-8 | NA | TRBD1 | CASSRGQGTTNEKLFF | TGTGCCAGCAGCCGGGGACAGGGAACAACTAATGAAAAACTGTTTTTT
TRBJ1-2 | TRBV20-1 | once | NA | CSAGGSAMRYGYTF | TGCAGTGCTGGGGGCTCCGCCATGCGGTATGGCTACACCTTC
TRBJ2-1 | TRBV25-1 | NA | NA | CATELGAIDEQFF | TGTGCCACCGAACTGGGGGCGATTGATGAGCAGTTCTTC
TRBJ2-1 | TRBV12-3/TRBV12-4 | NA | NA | CASSRSGGRYNEQFF | TGTGCCAGCAGCCGAAGTGGGGGGAGATACAATGAGCAGTTCTTC
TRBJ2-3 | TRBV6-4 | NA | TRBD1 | CASSPQQGVDTQYF | TGTGCCAGCAGTCCACAACAGGGGGTTGATACGCAGTATTTT
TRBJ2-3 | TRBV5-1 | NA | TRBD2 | CASSLGLAGGRTDTQYF | TGCGCCAGCAGCTTGGGACTAGCGGGGGGCCGCACAGATACGCAGTATTTT
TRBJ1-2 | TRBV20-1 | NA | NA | CSAIRQNNYGYTF | TGCAGTGCTATCCGACAGAACAACTATGGCTACACCTTC
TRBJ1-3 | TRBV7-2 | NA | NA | CASSSYGGSGNTIYF | TGTGCCAGCAGCTCCTACGGGGGCTCTGGAAACACCATATATTTT
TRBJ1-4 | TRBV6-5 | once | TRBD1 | CASSSGQPNEKLFF | TGTGCCAGCAGTTCGGGACAGCCGAATGAAAAACTGTTTTTT
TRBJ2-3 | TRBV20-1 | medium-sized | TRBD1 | CSANGQGATDTQYF | TGCAGTGCTAACGGACAGGGAGCCACAGATACGCAGTATTTT
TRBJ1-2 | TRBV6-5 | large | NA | CASSREFRAGVSGYTF | TGTGCCAGCAGCCGCGAGTTCCGGGCAGGGGTGTCTGGCTACACCTTC
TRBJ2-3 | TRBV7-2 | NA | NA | CASSLDYSSTDTQYF | TGTGCCAGCAGCTTGGACTACTCTAGCACAGATACGCAGTATTTT
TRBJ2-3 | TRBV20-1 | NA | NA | CSASGGQSWTDTQYF | TGCAGTGCTAGTGGTGGGCAGTCTTGGACAGATACGCAGTATTTT
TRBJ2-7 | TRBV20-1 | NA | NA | CSATDGERVYEQYF | TGCAGTGCTACCGACGGGGAGCGTGTCTACGAGCAGTACTTC